This record concerns one T cell receptor beta chain sequence. Its antigen is unknown. The primer mix had 60 Vbeta and 13 Jbeta primers. The repertoire was sequenced with immunoSEQ multiplex PCR; TCRdb's copy has only in-frame clones and lacks some. The table records approximately 170,000 clones, around 68% of them present only once. This sample was taken from a study of cytomegalovirus exposure and HLA in healthy donors. Regarding the study as a whole: Three CMV-associated chains were confirmed in vitro to be specific for CMV antigens. Later analysis placed DRB1 highest and HLA-C lowest in TCR association rates, which differed by HLA locus. There were several of the most significant clusters that appeared linked to common viral pathogens in a later analysis. Researchers catalogued about 160 TCR beta chains as cytomegalovirus-associated.

The germline V and J ends were trimmed by 1 base and 1 base, with 13 bases remaining between them. The CDR3 covers 16 residues. Germline lookup yields CDR1 SGHTA and CDR2 FQGNSA. Sequencing was performed on PBMCs. This rearrangement joins TRBV7-2 to TRBJ2-5; D possibly corresponds to TRBD2 (6 bases). The sequence derives from a woman aged 35 to 49 in good health and CMV-seropositive. Here the CDR3 reads CASSLEVGTGQETQYF. DNA of the CDR3: TGTGCCAGCAGCTTAGAAGTTGGGACTGGCCAAGAGACCCAGTACTTC.